Below, 3 T cell receptor beta chains from the same sample are listed, as sequenced in a study of cytomegalovirus exposure and HLA in healthy donors. The PCR was carried out with 60 Vbeta primers and 13 Jbeta primers. TCRdb keeps only in-frame clones here, not all; method: immunoSEQ multiplex PCR. The data contain 130,000 or so clones, over 8.5% of them singletons. The source material was PBMCs. The receptors here all came from a woman aged 40 to 49 in good health and CMV-seropositive.

V gene TRBV14 combines with J gene TRBJ1-2; perhaps TRBD1 as D (5 bases). Germline V gene lookup returns CDR1 SGHDN and CDR2 FVKESK. V was trimmed by 4 bases and J by 3 bases, leaving 15 bases between them. This CDR3 spans 15 amino acids. The chain's CDR3 is CASSLRRTTYYGYTF. CDR3 sequence (DNA): TGTGCCAGCAGCCTCCGCCGGACAACCTACTATGGCTACACCTTC.

This clone was counted a few times. Other DNA sequences in the same sample also yield this CDR3. The rearrangement uses TRBV5-1 and TRBJ1-6; 9 positions match TRBD1. Germline trimming cut 0 bases from V and 7 bases from J; bases unmatched to any gene: 5. This CDR3 has 16 residues. Germline V gives CDR1 SGHRS, CDR2 YFSETQ. CDR3 amino acids: CASSLGLGQGNSPLHF. In DNA form, the CDR3 reads TGCGCCAGCAGCTTGGGCTTGGGACAGGGAAATTCACCCCTCCACTTT.

The chain carries TRBV5-6 and TRBJ1-1; D unresolved. This CDR3 region has 12 residues. Germline CDR1 SGHDT, CDR2 YYEEEE. V lost 7 bases to trimming and J lost 0 bases, with 7 bases between them. CDR3 loop: CASSQVNTEAFF. In DNA, the CDR3 is TGTGCCAGCTCCCAGGTGAACACTGAAGCTTTCTTT. The whole variable domain, remainder taken from reference TRBV5-6 and TRBJ1-1, is DAGVTQSPTHLIKTRGQQVTLRCSPKSGHDTVSWYQQALGQGPQFIFQYYEEEERQRGNFPDRFSGHQFPNYSSELNVNALLLGDSALYLCASSQVNTEAFFGQGTRLTVV.